These 8 T cell receptor beta chains originate from one sample sequenced in a study of T cell responses to AZD1222 COVID-19 vaccine. This table comes from immunoSEQ multiplex PCR, and its TCRdb copy is limited to in-frame clones, with some not included. Seen here are approximately 100,000 clones, approximately 87% observed once, and the top ten hold around 12%. Specimen: peripheral blood, collected on day 0 of AZD1222 vaccination. These receptors came from an adult in good health.

This sequence joins TRBV3-1 (or the pseudogene TRBV3-2) and TRBJ2-2; D ambiguous. Germline V lookup: CDR1 LGHDT, CDR2 YNNKEL (reference sequence). V was shortened by 1 base and J by 9 bases, with 9 bases between the two germline ends. The CDR3 totals 13 residues. The CDR3 reads CASSQGGQRELFF. Here the CDR3 DNA reads TGTGCCAGCAGCCAAGGAGGTCAACGGGAGCTGTTTTTT.

The J gene is TRBJ1-5, the V gene TRBV28; D is undetermined. Germline values: CDR1 MDHEN, CDR2 SYDVKM. This CDR3 is built from 13 residues. Here the CDR3 reads CGVGYERNQPQHF. The DNA for the CDR3 is TGTGGAGTAGGATATGAGAGGAATCAGCCCCAGCATTTT.

With regard to this clone: A read error is the likely source, as a far larger clone sits one nucleotide away. The chain uses TRBV5-4 and TRBJ2-7, with D unresolved. The germline V gene has CDR1 SGHNT and CDR2 YYREEE (reference sequence). V was clipped by 3 bases and J by 0 bases, with 1 base between them. The CDR3 totals 11 residues. CDR3 DNA sequence: TGTGCCAGCAGCTCCTCCTACGAGCAGTACTTC. It encodes CASSSSYEQYF.

The chain combines TRBV6-5 with TRBJ2-5; D possibly corresponds to TRBD2 (5 bases). This CDR3 is built from 13 residues. Trimming left V 6 bases short and J 1 base short, with 9 bases between. The germline CDR1 and CDR2 sequences are MNHEY and SVGAGI. CDR3 coding DNA: TGTGCCAGCAGCGGGAAGGGCCAAGAGACCCAGTACTTC. Translating it yields CASSGKGQETQYF.

The gene calls are TRBV9 and TRBJ2-3; 8 bases are a match to TRBD2. The CDR3 is 16 amino acids. CDR1 is SGDLS, CDR2 YYNGEE, per germline. The trim removed 0 bases at V and 1 base at J, leaving 4 bases unmatched. This chain's CDR3 is CASSVEISGGTDTQYF. DNA of the CDR3: TGTGCCAGCAGCGTAGAGATTAGCGGGGGCACAGATACGCAGTATTTT.

This clone was seen once. V is TRBV5-6 and J is TRBJ1-1; no firm D call. The CDR3 has 14 residues. The V gene's germline CDR1 is SGHDT and CDR2 YYEEEE. Trimming cost V 2 bases and J 1 base, with 9 bases left between them. CDR3 in DNA: TGTGCCAGCAGCTTTGAGGATAGGAACACTGAAGCTTTCTTT. Its protein product is CASSFEDRNTEAFF.

The rearrangement links TRBV18 to TRBJ2-1; 9 bases line up with TRBD2. Germline CDR1 reads KGHSH; CDR2 reads LQKENI. CDR3 size: 21 residues. With V trimmed by 0 bases and J by 1 base, 16 bases remained unmatched. The CDR3 sequence: CASSPPLPREGRVWSYNEQFF. CDR3 DNA: TGTGCCAGCTCACCACCTCTGCCGCGGGAGGGCCGTGTATGGTCCTACAATGAGCAGTTCTTC.

The chain recombines TRBV13 with TRBJ2-1; no reliable D call. CDR3 size: 12 residues. Germline loops: CDR1 PRHDT, CDR2 FYEKMQ (reference sequence). Trimming left V 4 bases short and J 6 bases short, with 7 bases between. CDR3 amino acids: CASSWAPNEQFF. The CDR3 coding sequence is TGTGCCAGCAGCTGGGCGCCCAATGAGCAGTTCTTC.